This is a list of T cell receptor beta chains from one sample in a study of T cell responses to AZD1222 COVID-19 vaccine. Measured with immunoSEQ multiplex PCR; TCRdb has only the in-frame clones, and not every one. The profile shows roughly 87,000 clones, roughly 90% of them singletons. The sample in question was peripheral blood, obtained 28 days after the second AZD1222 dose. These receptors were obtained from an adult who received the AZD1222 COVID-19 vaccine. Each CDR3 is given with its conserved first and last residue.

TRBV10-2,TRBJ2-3,CASSEGLAGADTQYF
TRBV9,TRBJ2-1,CASSVEVPGRLGPPEQFF
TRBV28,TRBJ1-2,CASSLGEHYHGYTF
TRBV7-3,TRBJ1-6,CASSLQGGPSPLHF
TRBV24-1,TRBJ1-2,CATSEANYGYTF
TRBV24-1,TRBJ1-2,CATSDPPRVGYTF
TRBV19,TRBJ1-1,CASTLTTLNTEAFF
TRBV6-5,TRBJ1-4,CASSYSTRSNEKLFF
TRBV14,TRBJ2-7,CASSPGTTIHYEQYF
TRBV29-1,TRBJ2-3,CSVRHSGTDTQYF
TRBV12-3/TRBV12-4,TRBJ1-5,CASSFGGEQPQHF
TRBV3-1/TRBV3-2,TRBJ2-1,CASSQEGTLDNEQFF
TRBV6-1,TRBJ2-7,CASSAQHGGSSYEQYF
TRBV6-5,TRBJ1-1,CASSQGQNTEAFF
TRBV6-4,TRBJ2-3,CASSPAGGGDTQYF
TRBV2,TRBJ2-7,CASRAQGPSYEQYF
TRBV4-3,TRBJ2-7,CASSPDRAGSSYEQYF
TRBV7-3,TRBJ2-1,CASSFLGLAGINEQFF
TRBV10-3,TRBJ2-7,CAISEGTSDAYEQYF
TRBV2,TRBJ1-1,CASSITDRAEAFF
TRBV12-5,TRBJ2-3,CASGRDSHSDTQYF
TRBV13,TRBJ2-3,CASSLRVAETTDTQYF
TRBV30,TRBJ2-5,CAWRTVTKETQYF
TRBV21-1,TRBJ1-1,CASSAQGRDRQDLNTEAFF
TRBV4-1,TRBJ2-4,CASSQGDRTRKKNIQYF
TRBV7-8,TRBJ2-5,CASSHRAGETQYF
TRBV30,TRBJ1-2,CAWSVRVRAANYGYTF
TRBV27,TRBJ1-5,CASSLYNSGQPQHF
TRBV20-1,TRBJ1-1,CSALEFTRAFF
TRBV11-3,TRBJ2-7,CASSLTVYEQYF
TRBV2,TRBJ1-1,CASSATDRGDMNTEAFF